These T cell receptor beta chains were read from a single sample in a study of shared clonotypes between healthy human individuals. TCRdb keeps only in-frame clones here, not all; method: immunoSEQ multiplex PCR. The table records 1,400,000 or so clones, approximately 98.5% of them present only once. Sample: naive CD4+ T cells sorted from blood. All receptors derive from a man aged 30 to 39 in good health. CDR3s include the opening cysteine and the closing phenylalanine or tryptophan. A D gene is named only where the DNA matches it firmly. A row's size may be missing; if present it is once, few, many or a size class.

v_call,d_call,j_call,clone_size,cdr3_aa,cdr3_nt
TRBV9,NA,TRBJ1-5,NA,CASSLTDGAYQPQHF,TGTGCCAGCAGCCTCACAGACGGCGCTTACCAGCCCCAGCATTTT
TRBV7-9,NA,TRBJ1-1,NA,CASSLEEGRTEAFF,TGTGCCAGCAGCTTAGAGGAGGGGCGCACTGAAGCTTTCTTT
TRBV7-8,TRBD1,TRBJ1-5,NA,CASSLAPLDRAEQPQHF,TGTGCCAGCAGCTTAGCCCCTCTGGACAGGGCCGAGCAGCCCCAGCATTTT
TRBV29-1,NA,TRBJ2-3,NA,CSAAGSTDTQYF,TGCAGCGCCGCAGGGAGCACAGATACGCAGTATTTT
TRBV2,NA,TRBJ2-5,NA,CASSDRGKTQYF,TGTGCCAGCAGTGACAGGGGAAAGACCCAGTACTTC
TRBV7-6,TRBD1,TRBJ2-5,NA,CASSLGNTGEETQYF,TGTGCCAGCAGCTTAGGGAATACAGGGGAAGAGACCCAGTACTTC
TRBV13,TRBD2,TRBJ2-1,NA,CASSLGLGLAGGGSNNEQFF,TGTGCCAGCAGCTTAGGCCTCGGACTAGCGGGAGGAGGAAGTAACAATGAGCAGTTCTTC
TRBV19,NA,TRBJ1-5,once,CASSTAQGTHQPQHF,TGTGCCAGTAGTACCGCACAGGGAACCCATCAGCCCCAGCATTTT
TRBV10-3,TRBD1,TRBJ2-1,NA,CAISPGQAIYNEQFF,TGTGCCATCAGTCCGGGACAGGCGATATACAATGAGCAGTTCTTC
TRBV11-3,TRBD1,TRBJ1-2,many,CASSLWDRDVYGYTF,TGTGCCAGCAGCCTTTGGGACAGGGATGTCTATGGCTACACCTTC
TRBV11-1,NA,TRBJ1-4,NA,CASSPGNLNEKLFF,TGTGCCAGCAGCCCTGGGAACCTTAATGAAAAACTGTTTTTT
TRBV18,NA,TRBJ2-6,once,CASSPPSQANVLTF,TGTGCCAGCTCACCACCGTCACAGGCCAACGTCCTGACTTTC
TRBV7-3,NA,TRBJ2-1,NA,CASSLAAYNEQFF,TGTGCCAGCAGCTTAGCGGCATACAATGAGCAGTTCTTC
TRBV7-2,TRBD1,TRBJ2-7,once,CASSINRGEQYF,TGTGCCAGCAGCATTAACAGGGGAGAGCAGTACTTC
TRBV4-1,TRBD2,TRBJ2-7,NA,CASSQEGTSGRRSYEQYF,TGCGCCAGCAGCCAAGAGGGCACTAGCGGGAGACGCTCCTACGAGCAGTACTTC
TRBV5-1,NA,TRBJ2-7,NA,CASSGDINADEQYF,TGCGCCAGCAGCGGGGACATTAACGCTGACGAGCAGTACTTC
TRBV6-5,NA,TRBJ2-1,NA,CASSYYGGNGYNEQFF,TGTGCCAGCAGTTACTATGGGGGAAATGGGTACAATGAGCAGTTCTTC
TRBV2,NA,TRBJ1-1,NA,CASSGGDPGLTRNTEAFF,TGTGCCAGCAGTGGCGGCGATCCGGGACTAACGCGAAACACTGAAGCTTTCTTT
TRBV9,NA,TRBJ2-3,NA,CASSVSPTSTDTQYF,TGTGCCAGCAGCGTATCCCCCACAAGCACAGATACGCAGTATTTT
TRBV5-1,NA,TRBJ1-5,NA,CAPTHRGTWLGKPGHGFWPQHF,TGCGCCCCAACCCATAGGGGGACTTGGCTGGGTAAACCGGGACATGGGTTTTGGCCCCAGCATTTT
TRBV29-1,NA,TRBJ1-1,NA,CSVETRLGNTEAFF,TGCAGCGTTGAGACCCGTCTGGGGAACACTGAAGCTTTCTTT
TRBV7-9,TRBD2,TRBJ2-3,NA,CASSLASGSQDTQYF,TGTGCCAGCAGCTTGGCTAGCGGGAGCCAAGATACGCAGTATTTT
TRBV7-2,TRBD1,TRBJ1-1,NA,CASSLDRDTEAFF,TGTGCCAGCAGCTTGGACAGGGACACTGAAGCTTTCTTT
TRBV11-2,TRBD1,TRBJ2-7,NA,CASSRDSLYEQYF,TGTGCCAGCAGCCGGGACAGCCTTTACGAGCAGTACTTC
TRBV11-2,TRBD2,TRBJ2-1,once,CASSLLLSGLALDNEQFF,TGTGCCAGCAGCTTATTGCTATCTGGACTAGCGTTAGACAATGAGCAGTTCTTC
TRBV9,NA,TRBJ2-7,NA,CASSVGWVSSEQYF,TGTGCCAGCAGCGTAGGATGGGTTTCCTCCGAGCAGTACTTC
TRBV19,TRBD1,TRBJ2-2,once,CASNTGAPGELFF,TGTGCCAGTAACACAGGGGCACCGGGGGAGCTGTTTTTT
TRBV9,NA,TRBJ1-1,NA,CASSVGALNTEAFF,TGTGCCAGCAGCGTAGGCGCGCTGAACACTGAAGCTTTCTTT
TRBV7-9,TRBD1,TRBJ1-5,once,CASSGQGAGQPQHF,TGTGCCAGCAGCGGACAGGGGGCGGGTCAGCCCCAGCATTTT
TRBV6-5,TRBD1,TRBJ2-1,NA,CASSYLDRANEQFF,TGTGCCAGCAGTTACTTAGACAGGGCGAATGAGCAGTTCTTC
TRBV7-9,NA,TRBJ1-4,NA,CASSQGEKLFF,TGTGCCAGCAGCCAAGGCGAAAAACTGTTTTTT
TRBV6-1,TRBD2,TRBJ2-7,NA,CASSVRTSGITWAYEQYF,TGTGCCAGCAGTGTCAGGACTAGCGGGATCACCTGGGCTTACGAGCAGTACTTC
TRBV7-9,TRBD2,TRBJ2-7,NA,CASSLPGGYEQYF,TGTGCCAGCAGCCTACCGGGAGGCTACGAGCAGTACTTC
TRBV27,TRBD2,TRBJ2-3,NA,CASRGRGLSGSLGTDTQYF,TGTGCCAGCAGGGGGCGGGGGCTTAGCGGGAGTTTGGGCACAGATACGCAGTATTTT
TRBV5-5,NA,TRBJ2-2,NA,CASSLPGPGELFF,TGTGCCAGCAGCTTGCCGGGGCCCGGGGAGCTGTTTTTT